This T cell receptor (beta chain) emerged from a study of vaccination and CD4 T cells after COVID-19. Overall study: Overlapping spike peptides from SARS-CoV-2, HCoV-NL63, HCoV-OC43 and HCoV-229E served to stimulate the cells. Findings and caveats of the study: There was no significant change from around 19 to 38 median reactive clonotypes.

This clonotype was detected only a few times. Its antigen remains unidentified. Specified treatment: approximately 10-day PBMC culture with coronavirus spike peptide pools or control peptides (ViraFEST assay). The length of the CDR3 is 15 residues. Germline CDR1 DFQATT, CDR2 SNEGSKA (reference sequence). The junction had 6 bases not matched to a gene; V was cut back by 5 bases and J by 3 bases. Cultured CD4+ T-cell DNA underwent Oncomine TCR Beta short-read sequencing. TCRdb used MiXCR to reprocess the PCR reads, holding one entry per CDR3 protein. Among 15,000 to 20,000 distinct CDR3 sequences listed, over 30% were seen once.

V is TRBV20-1 and J is TRBJ2-2, with 10 bases that match TRBD2. The clonotype was recovered from a human donor who had recovered from COVID-19. The source material was CD4+ T cells from blood, cultured in vitro. The CDR3 nucleotides are TGCAGTGCTCCCTCTAGCGGGAGTTACACCGGGGAGCTGTTTTTT. Translation gives CSAPSSGSYTGELFF.